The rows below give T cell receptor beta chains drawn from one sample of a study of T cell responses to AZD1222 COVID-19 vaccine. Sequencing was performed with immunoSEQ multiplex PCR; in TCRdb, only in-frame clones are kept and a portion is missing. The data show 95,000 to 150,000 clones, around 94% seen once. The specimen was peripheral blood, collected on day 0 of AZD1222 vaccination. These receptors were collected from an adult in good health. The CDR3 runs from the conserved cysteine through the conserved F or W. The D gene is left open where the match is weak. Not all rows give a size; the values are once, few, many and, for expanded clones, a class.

CASRTPGDYNEQFF | TGTGCCAGCCGTACCCCAGGCGACTACAATGAGCAGTTCTTC | - | TRBV7-9 | - | TRBJ2-1
CASTDHPRGDGYTF | TGTGCCAGCACCGATCACCCACGGGGCGATGGCTACACCTTC | - | TRBV6-5 | - | TRBJ1-2
CASSVTRGETQYF | TGTGCCAGCAGCGTAACTCGTGGGGAGACCCAGTACTTC | - | TRBV7-2 | - | TRBJ2-5
CASSTTGGHEKLFF | TGTGCCAGCAGCACCACAGGGGGGCACGAAAAACTGTTTTTT | TRBD1 | TRBV7-9 | - | TRBJ1-4
CASSQEQGGEKLFF | TGTGCCAGCAGCCAAGAGCAGGGTGGTGAAAAACTGTTTTTT | - | TRBV4-2 | - | TRBJ1-4
CASSRQSGGSSNSPLHF | TGTGCCAGCAGTCGCCAGTCAGGGGGTTCTAGTAATTCACCCCTCCACTTT | TRBD1 | TRBV6-6 | - | TRBJ1-6
CASRRDRGQGEAFF | TGTGCCAGCAGACGGGACAGGGGGCAAGGTGAAGCTTTCTTT | TRBD1 | TRBV3-1/TRBV3-2 | - | TRBJ1-1
CASSFDMGSTEAFF | TGTGCCAGCAGCTTCGATATGGGCAGTACTGAAGCTTTCTTT | - | TRBV7-9 | - | TRBJ1-1
CAWSPALGGGYTF | TGTGCCTGGAGCCCAGCCCTCGGGGGTGGCTACACCTTC | - | TRBV30 | - | TRBJ1-2
CASSASGTGRYEQYF | TGTGCCAGCAGCGCCTCCGGGACAGGGCGATACGAGCAGTACTTC | TRBD1 | TRBV5-4 | - | TRBJ2-7
CSVEAIKGVGTEAFF | TGCAGCGTTGAAGCTATAAAGGGGGTTGGCACTGAAGCTTTCTTT | - | TRBV29-1 | - | TRBJ1-1
CASSLGQGIGTQYF | TGTGCCAGTAGCCTGGGACAGGGGATAGGGACCCAGTACTTC | TRBD1 | TRBV19 | - | TRBJ2-5
CASSRQGTEAFF | TGTGCCAGCAGCCGACAGGGGACTGAAGCTTTCTTT | TRBD1 | TRBV7-8 | - | TRBJ1-1
CASSSGLTNYGYTF | TGTGCCAGCAGCTCGGGGCTCACCAACTATGGCTACACCTTC | - | TRBV5-6 | once | TRBJ1-2
CASSQGQGRWITDTQYF | TGCGCCAGCAGCCAGGGACAGGGAAGATGGATAACAGATACGCAGTATTTT | TRBD1 | TRBV5-1 | - | TRBJ2-3
CASSQEALAYNEQFF | TGTGCCAGCAGCCAAGAGGCACTCGCCTACAATGAGCAGTTCTTC | - | TRBV3-1/TRBV3-2 | - | TRBJ2-1
CASRERVTTDTQYF | TGTGCCAGCAGGGAAAGGGTTACCACAGATACGCAGTATTTT | - | TRBV2 | - | TRBJ2-3
CASSLQGSYGYTF | TGTGCCAGCAGCCTACAGGGGAGCTATGGCTACACCTTC | TRBD1 | TRBV12-3/TRBV12-4 | - | TRBJ1-2
CASSETPRETQYF | TGTGCCAGCAGCGAGACACCCCGGGAGACCCAGTACTTC | - | TRBV9 | - | TRBJ2-5
CAISSEGPGYGYTF | TGTGCCATCAGTTCGGAGGGGCCAGGCTATGGCTACACCTTC | - | TRBV10-3 | - | TRBJ1-2
CASSLGSGRYSNQPQHF | TGTGCCAGCAGCTTAGGCTCAGGGCGGTATAGCAATCAGCCCCAGCATTTT | - | TRBV7-6 | - | TRBJ1-5
CASSQTLDRAQETQYF | TGTGCCAGCAGTCAGACTTTGGACAGGGCACAAGAGACCCAGTACTTC | TRBD1 | TRBV7-9 | - | TRBJ2-5
CASSLQGADYGYTF | TGTGCCAGCAGCCTACAAGGGGCGGACTATGGCTACACCTTC | - | TRBV7-8 | - | TRBJ1-2
CASSFSKENTEAFF | TGTGCCAGCAGCTTTAGTAAGGAGAACACTGAAGCTTTCTTT | - | TRBV7-2 | - | TRBJ1-1
CASSYGGQSGNTEAFF | TGTGCCAGCAGCTACGGCGGTCAGTCGGGCAACACTGAAGCTTTCTTT | - | TRBV27 | - | TRBJ1-1
CASSFWGALGYTF | TGTGCCAGCAGTTTTTGGGGGGCCCTCGGCTACACCTTC | - | TRBV12-3/TRBV12-4 | - | TRBJ1-2
CASSSRDGYNEQFF | TGTGCCAGCAGCAGTAGGGACGGCTACAATGAGCAGTTCTTC | - | TRBV3-1/TRBV3-2 | - | TRBJ2-1
CASSAPRSGATNEKLFF | TGTGCCAGTAGTGCCCCCCGATCGGGGGCAACTAATGAAAAACTGTTTTTT | - | TRBV19 | - | TRBJ1-4
CASSFRGMGTEAFF | TGTGCCAGCAGCTTCAGGGGAATGGGGACTGAAGCTTTCTTT | - | TRBV27 | - | TRBJ1-1
CASSLGAGRYNEKLFF | TGTGCCAGCAGCTTAGGAGCCGGTCGCTATAATGAAAAACTGTTTTTT | - | TRBV11-2 | - | TRBJ1-4
CASSQSGNQPQHF | TGTGCCAGCAGCCAAAGTGGGAATCAGCCCCAGCATTTT | - | TRBV3-1/TRBV3-2 | - | TRBJ1-5
CASSGLAGEQETQYF | TGTGCCAGCAGCGGCCTAGCGGGAGAGCAAGAGACCCAGTACTTC | TRBD2 | TRBV2 | - | TRBJ2-5
CASSRDSWDSPLHF | TGTGCCAGCAGTCGGGACAGCTGGGATTCACCCCTCCACTTT | TRBD1 | TRBV27 | - | TRBJ1-6
CASSSSGGPNYGYTF | TGCGCCAGCAGCTCGTCCGGGGGTCCTAACTATGGCTACACCTTC | - | TRBV5-1 | - | TRBJ1-2
CACNQGLNTEAFF | TGTGCCTGCAACCAGGGTCTGAACACTGAAGCTTTCTTT | - | TRBV3-1/TRBV3-2 | - | TRBJ1-1
CASSSTGGTGELFF | TGTGCCAGCAGTTCTACGGGGGGCACCGGGGAGCTGTTTTTT | TRBD2 | TRBV6-5 | once | TRBJ2-2
CAWSRGDREYFF | TGTGCCTGGAGTAGGGGGGACAGGGAATATTTCTTC | TRBD1 | TRBV30 | - | TRBJ2-1
CASSLMADLADTQYF | TGTGCCAGTAGTTTGATGGCAGATTTGGCAGATACGCAGTATTTT | - | TRBV19 | - | TRBJ2-3
CAWTGWLNTEAFF | TGTGCCTGGACGGGATGGCTGAACACTGAAGCTTTCTTT | - | TRBV30 | - | TRBJ1-1
CASSSESRSGGASETQYF | TGTGCCAGCAGTTCAGAGTCAAGGAGCGGGGGGGCCTCAGAGACCCAGTACTTC | TRBD2 | TRBV11-3 | once | TRBJ2-5
CASSSYVRGEYGYTF | TGTGCCAGCAGCTCCTACGTTCGGGGGGAATATGGCTACACCTTC | - | TRBV11-2 | once | TRBJ1-2
CASSDQGQSYTF | TGTGCCAGTTCTGATCAGGGACAGAGCTACACCTTC | TRBD1 | TRBV19 | - | TRBJ1-2
CASSLVSAMNTEAFF | TGTGCCAGCAGCTTAGTGAGTGCCATGAACACTGAAGCTTTCTTT | - | TRBV7-9 | - | TRBJ1-1
CASSLIRSGTGELFF | TGTGCCAGCAGCTTAATTCGATCTGGGACCGGGGAGCTGTTTTTT | - | TRBV7-3 | - | TRBJ2-2
CATSRGTWGNSPLHF | TGTGCCACCAGCAGAGGGACTTGGGGGAATTCACCCCTCCACTTT | - | TRBV15 | - | TRBJ1-6
CASSTPGPIRFNEQFF | TGTGCCAGCAGTACCCCCGGGCCGATCAGGTTCAATGAGCAGTTCTTC | - | TRBV28 | - | TRBJ2-1
CASSASRGVMNTEAFF | TGTGCCAGCAGCGCCTCTCGGGGGGTGATGAACACTGAAGCTTTCTTT | - | TRBV3-1/TRBV3-2 | - | TRBJ1-1
CASSPEGLAGGELFF | TGTGCCAGCAGCCCCGAGGGACTAGCGGGCGGGGAGCTGTTTTTT | TRBD2 | TRBV7-3 | - | TRBJ2-2
CASSLQGANEKLFF | TGTGCCAGCAGCTTACAGGGGGCTAATGAAAAACTGTTTTTT | TRBD1 | TRBV5-4 | few | TRBJ1-4
CASSLGRIPVGNTIYF | TGTGCCAGCAGCTTAGGCAGGATCCCAGTAGGAAACACCATATATTTT | - | TRBV7-8 | - | TRBJ1-3
CASSLTTGNTEAFF | TGTGCCAGCAGCCTAACGACAGGGAACACTGAAGCTTTCTTT | - | TRBV14 | - | TRBJ1-1
CASSSWSLPSNAGANVLTF | TGTGCCAGTAGTTCTTGGTCCCTCCCGAGTAACGCCGGGGCCAACGTCCTGACTTTC | - | TRBV19 | once | TRBJ2-6
CASGAYREQYF | TGTGCGAGCGGGGCATATCGCGAGCAGTACTTC | TRBD2 | TRBV27 | - | TRBJ2-7
CASSQASSFYNEQFF | TGTGCCAGCAGCCAAGCGAGTTCCTTTTACAATGAGCAGTTCTTC | - | TRBV3-1/TRBV3-2 | - | TRBJ2-1
CASTPEGEGLRFSPNYGYTF | TGTGCCAGCACCCCAGAGGGGGAGGGTCTAAGGTTCTCGCCAAACTATGGCTACACCTTC | - | TRBV28 | - | TRBJ1-2